Presented here are 8 T cell receptor beta chains from one specimen sequenced in a study of blood T cell repertoires in COVID-19 (TCRdb year 2020). The method behind the library was the immunoSEQ multiplex PCR assay. TCRdb took over this immuneACCESS table, retaining in-frame rearrangements with V and J assigned. Such tables are incomplete; in checked studies, under half of the missing clones stem from an unresolved V gene, and the remainder is unexplained. Counted in this sample were 95,000 to 110,000 clones; roughly 91% of them appeared once. Around 6% of the sample lies in the top ten. Sequenced: peripheral blood. The source of these receptors is a human donor in a cohort sampled during active COVID-19.

This sequence joins TRBV3-1 (or the pseudogene TRBV3-2) and TRBJ2-3; D remains ambiguous. The germline V gene has CDR1 LGHDT and CDR2 YNNKEL (reference sequence). CDR3 length: 14 residues. Deletions cut 4 bases from V and 9 bases from J, with 17 bases between. The DNA for the CDR3 is TGTGCCAGCAGCCGTGTCGGTACACAGATAACGCAGTATTTT. Translated, it gives CASSRVGTQITQYF.

This clone is a singleton in its sample. V is TRBV9 and J is TRBJ2-2, with D possibly matching TRBD2 (6 bases). Between the trimmed V and J ends, which lost 2 bases and 0 bases, there was a span of 11 bases. The V gene's germline CDR1 is SGDLS and CDR2 YYNGEE. The CDR3 consists of 16 residues. The CDR3 DNA is TGTGCCAGCAGCGTGGTGGTAGCGGCGAACACCGGGGAGCTGTTTTTT. This codes for CASSVVVAANTGELFF. The full variable domain, its missing parts supplied by reference TRBV9 and TRBJ2-2, is DSGVTQTPKHLITATGQRVTLRCSPRSGDLSVYWYQQSLDQGLQFLIQYYNGEERAKGNILERFSAQQFPDLHSELNLSSLELGDSALYFCASSVVVAANTGELFFGEGSRLTVL.

This chain links TRBV18 with TRBJ2-1; maybe TRBD1 (5 bases). Deletions cut 2 bases from V and 7 bases from J, with 9 bases between. This CDR3 is built from 13 residues. The V gene's germline CDR1 is KGHSH and CDR2 LQKENI. The CDR3 is CASSPGQGNEQFF. CDR3 DNA sequence: TGTGCCAGCTCACCAGGTCAGGGTAATGAGCAGTTCTTC.

This chain uses TRBV11-2 with TRBJ2-7, with D possibly matching TRBD2 (6 bases). V was shortened by 4 bases and J by 6 bases, with 16 bases between the two germline ends. This CDR3 contains 14 residues. Germline CDR1 is SGHAT and CDR2 is FQNNGV. The CDR3 protein is CASSSLVSSGEQYF. DNA for the CDR3: TGTGCCAGCAGCTCCTTAGTGAGTAGCGGCGAGCAGTACTTC.

The chain uses TRBV27 and TRBJ1-2, with TRBD1 identical over 12 bases. The CDR3 consists of 13 residues. The V and J ends lost 5 bases and 8 bases, in that order; junction bases with no gene match: 3. The germline V gene has CDR1 MNHEY and CDR2 SMNVEV (reference sequence). In nucleotides, the CDR3 is TGTGCCAGCAGTACGGGGACAGGGGGCGGCTACACCTTC. As protein: CASSTGTGGGYTF.

The gene calls are TRBV6-5 and TRBJ2-3; 10 bases are shared with TRBD1. The CDR3 totals 15 residues. J gave up 8 bases and V 7 bases, and 12 bases lay outside the gene matches. The germline V gene encodes CDR1 MNHEY and CDR2 SVGAGI. The CDR3 DNA is TGTGCCAGCACCCTAGGGGGACAGGGGTCAGGTACGCAGTATTTT. Translation: CASTLGGQGSGTQYF.

This chain links TRBV19 with TRBJ1-2, with 7 positions matching TRBD1. The CDR3 has 12 residues. The germline gives CDR1 LNHDA, CDR2 SQIVND (reference sequence). The junction had 2 bases not matched to a gene; V was cut back by 4 bases and J by 6 bases. The CDR3 DNA follows: TGTGCCAGTAGTACAGGGGGTGATGGCTACACCTTC. This encodes CASSTGGDGYTF.

This sequence joins TRBV27 and TRBJ1-1; 9 bases match TRBD1. In germline, CDR1 is MNHEY, CDR2 SMNVEV (reference sequence). The CDR3 loop spans 15 amino acids. The ends lost 5 bases at V and 7 bases at J; junction bases unmatched: 11. This CDR3 reads CASSLTGTGWNEAFF. CDR3 DNA sequence: TGTGCCAGCAGTCTAACCGGGACAGGGTGGAATGAAGCTTTCTTT.